One T cell receptor beta chain is described in this entry. The sample carries other DNA sequences with the same CDR3. These data originate in a study of blood T cell repertoires in COVID-19. Study details: Whether acute or convalescent, the COVID-19 samples came from the United States, Italy and Spain. Sources were T cells, B-cell-depleted T cells, or PBMCs; the material itself was cDNA or gDNA.

In the original analysis: By means of reference gene primer amplification, nucleated cell counts were estimated. This table comes from immunoSEQ multiplex PCR, and its TCRdb copy is limited to in-frame clones, with some not included. V and J calls plus clone size are reproduced from that table; the DNA served to infer D and trimming. The sample has about 99,000 clones; over 75% are singletons. Germline trimming cut 4 bases from V and 0 bases from J; bases unmatched to any gene: 8. This CDR3 region has 17 residues. Germline V CDR1 and CDR2: SGHTA, FQGNSA. The specimen was peripheral blood. The rearrangement uses TRBV7-2 and TRBJ2-2, with 7 bases identical to TRBD1. The TCR originated in a human donor in a cohort sampled during active COVID-19. In nucleotides, the CDR3 is TGTGCCAGCAGCTCCGACAGGGAAAGTGCGAACACCGGGGAGCTGTTTTTT. Amino acids: CASSSDRESANTGELFF.